This TCR beta chain was recorded in a study of blood T cells in healthy people across ages. From germline, CDR1 is MDHEN and CDR2 SYDVKM. The trim removed 2 bases at V and 6 bases at J, leaving 11 bases unmatched. This CDR3 comprises 16 residues. This clonotype was seen a handful of times. Next came a second PCR, run for about 7 to 12 cycles, which used a sample-barcoded 5' primer along with a J-beta primer mix. TCRdb re-called the 5' RACE reads with MiXCR, one entry per CDR3 protein. The table has approximately 780,000 distinct CDR3 sequences, roughly 25% seen once. This same sample was also part of a study on T cells of mothers and their children.

This chain joins TRBV28 and TRBJ1-2, with 8 bases that match TRBD1. Input material: blood. The source of this sequence is a boy aged 5 to 17 in good health. CDR3 residues: CASSLPHWAGGHGYTF. The CDR3 bases are TGTGCCAGCAGTTTACCCCACTGGGCAGGGGGCCATGGCTACACCTTC.